Below, 2 T cell receptor beta chains from the same sample are listed, as sequenced in a study of cytomegalovirus exposure and HLA in healthy donors. Researchers ran the PCR with 60 Vbeta and 13 Jbeta primers. The data were produced by immunoSEQ multiplex PCR, yet TCRdb's version contains in-frame clones alone and is incomplete. Here the sample spans 120,000 to 150,000 clones, about three quarters being singletons. The sequencing input was PBMCs. The receptors derive from a man aged 35-49 years in good health and CMV-seronegative.

The gene calls are TRBV6-4 and TRBJ1-1, with TRBD1 identical over 12 bases. The CDR3 runs 17 residues. The V segment lost 4 bases and the J segment 4 bases; nucleotides outside the gene matches: 10. Looked up from germline, CDR1 is MRHNA and CDR2 is SNTAGT. CDR3 loop: CASSAGTGGEGSTEAFF. In DNA, the CDR3 is TGTGCCAGCAGTGCCGGGACAGGGGGCGAAGGAAGCACTGAAGCTTTCTTT.

This chain uses TRBV7-9 with TRBJ2-2; possibly TRBD2 for D (7 bases). CDR1 and CDR2 (germline): SEHNR, FQNEAQ (reference sequence). The CDR3 loop spans 17 amino acids. V lost 4 bases and J lost 1, with 16 bases in between. CDR3 residues: CASSSLGGRRNTGELFF. CDR3 sequence (DNA): TGTGCCAGCAGCTCCTTGGGGGGGCGAAGGAACACCGGGGAGCTGTTTTTT.